A selection of T cell receptor beta chains follows, all from one sample in a study of T cell responses to AZD1222 COVID-19 vaccine. Method: immunoSEQ multiplex PCR; TCRdb's copy keeps in-frame clones and lacks some. The table lists about 72,000 clones, 89% of them singletons. The specimen was peripheral blood, collected 28 days after the second AZD1222 dose. The receptors shown here come from an adult who received the AZD1222 COVID-19 vaccine. The CDR3 runs from the conserved cysteine through the conserved F or W. A D gene is named only where the DNA matches it firmly. Not every row has a clone size; where given, it reads once, few, many or a size class.

J gene	D gene	V gene	clone size	CDR3 protein	CDR3 DNA
TRBJ1-1	-	TRBV7-2	-	CASIRDGYMNTEAFF	TGTGCCAGCATCCGGGACGGATACATGAACACTGAAGCTTTCTTT
TRBJ2-6	-	TRBV11-2	-	CASSLVMGLAPVLTF	TGTGCCAGCAGCCTGGTTATGGGGCTGGCCCCCGTCCTGACTTTC
TRBJ1-4	-	TRBV19	once	CASSINGVSEKLFF	TGTGCCAGCAGTATAAATGGGGTTTCTGAAAAACTGTTTTTT
TRBJ2-7	-	TRBV5-1	-	CASSWAQTEQYF	TGCGCCAGCAGCTGGGCACAGACCGAGCAGTACTTC
TRBJ2-7	-	TRBV5-6	once	CASSSQGYEQYF	TGTGCCAGCAGCTCTCAGGGCTACGAGCAGTACTTC
TRBJ2-1	-	TRBV24-1	-	CATSNQNSDNEQFF	TGTGCCACCAGTAACCAGAATTCGGACAATGAGCAGTTCTTC
TRBJ1-6	-	TRBV25-1	-	CASRSRSSYNSPLHF	TGTGCCAGCAGGTCGAGGAGCTCCTATAATTCACCCCTCCACTTT
TRBJ2-7	-	TRBV14	-	CASSQGGSGFYYEQYF	TGTGCCAGCAGCCAAGGGGGCAGCGGCTTCTACTACGAGCAGTACTTC
TRBJ2-5	-	TRBV6-5	-	CASKRRAGETQYF	TGTGCCAGCAAAAGAAGGGCGGGGGAGACCCAGTACTTC
TRBJ2-7	-	TRBV14	-	CASSQHYEQYF	TGTGCCAGCAGCCAACACTACGAGCAGTACTTC
TRBJ2-5	TRBD2	TRBV4-1	once	CASSPGTSGFQETQYF	TGCGCCAGCAGCCCCGGGACTAGCGGATTCCAAGAGACCCAGTACTTC
TRBJ2-3	-	TRBV10-3	once	CAISDKDKSTDTQYF	TGTGCCATCAGTGATAAGGACAAGAGCACAGATACGCAGTATTTT
TRBJ2-7	-	TRBV10-1	once	CASSGILYEQYF	TGCGCCAGCAGTGGAATTCTCTACGAGCAGTACTTC
TRBJ1-6	-	TRBV7-2	once	CASSLDRSSPLHF	TGTGCCAGCAGCTTAGACCGAAGTTCACCCCTCCACTTT
TRBJ1-5	TRBD1	TRBV18	few	CASSGTATNQPQHF	TGTGCCAGCTCAGGGACAGCAACCAATCAGCCCCAGCATTTT
TRBJ2-7	-	TRBV3-1/TRBV3-2	-	CASSQAGQRGTYEQYF	TGTGCCAGCAGCCAAGCCGGACAGCGGGGAACCTACGAGCAGTACTTC